This T cell receptor beta chain was documented in a study of blood T cell repertoires in COVID-19. As for the study in general: The United States, Italy and Spain supplied acute and convalescent COVID-19 samples.

The V gene's germline CDR1 is SGHNT and CDR2 YYREEE (reference sequence). V dropped 2 bases and J dropped 5 bases, with 11 bases sitting between them. The CDR3 is 13 amino acids. The table came from immunoSEQ multiplex PCR; TCRdb's copy has only in-frame clones and leaves some out. The sample has some 53,000 clones, 90% seen once; the top ten hold 2.5% to 4%. This rearrangement joins TRBV5-4 to TRBJ2-7, with D possibly TRBD1 on 5 matching bases. The TCR originated in a human donor in a cohort sampled during active COVID-19. What was sequenced was peripheral blood. Here the CDR3 reads CASSLRGPHEQYF. The CDR3 nucleotides are TGTGCCAGCAGCTTAAGGGGCCCTCACGAGCAGTACTTC.